The 9 T cell receptor beta chains below come from one sample, sequenced in a study of T cell repertoires in cytomegalovirus infection. Each CDR3 protein gets one entry after TCRdb re-called the reads with MiXCR. The table shows hundreds of thousands of distinct CDR3 sequences, with 20% to 25% occurring only once. The specimen was CD8+ T cells from PBMCs. These receptors all come from a human donor in good health (CMV status not recorded). Some clones in this sample may be carry-over from other donors' samples.

Concerning this clonotype itself: At one boundary the junction diverges from the germline segment, which might be a read error. This chain joins TRBV7-6 and TRBJ2-1; 13 positions agree with TRBD2. This CDR3 contains 16 residues. The germline gives CDR1 SGHVS, CDR2 FNYEAQ. CDR3: CVSRRTSGGPYNEQFF. The CDR3 nucleotides are TGTGTCAGCAGGCGGACTAGCGGGGGACCTTACAATGAGCAGTTCTTC.

Turning to this clonotype: This may stem from a read error, because a much larger clone lies one nucleotide away. The V gene is TRBV6-1, the J gene TRBJ1-1, with a tentative D call TRBD1 (5 bases). CDR1 and CDR2 from the germline V gene are MNHNS and SASEGT. The CDR3 spans 15 residues. CDR3 protein: CAGSEFEGWRIEAFF. The CDR3 coding sequence is TGTGCCGGCAGTGAATTTGAGGGGTGGAGAATTGAAGCTTTCTTT.

This clonotype showed up just a few times. V usage is TRBV2 and J usage is TRBJ2-3; 9 bases agree with TRBD1. V dropped 8 bases and J dropped 0; count of bases not matched to a gene: 12. The CDR3 runs 17 residues. Germline V gives CDR1 SNHLY, CDR2 FYNNEI. CDR3 in DNA: TGTGCCAGCGAGCCCCCGTACAGGGGGCCTAGCACAGATACGCAGTATTTT. Amino acids: CASEPPYRGPSTDTQYF.

This clonotype was observed many times. CDR3 nucleotide sequence: TGTGCCATCAGTGACCGGGACCAAAACATTCAGTACTTC. It translates to CAISDRDQNIQYF. J is TRBJ2-4 and V is TRBV10-3; D may be TRBD1 or TRBD2 (5 bases each). V was trimmed by 3 bases and J by 5 bases, leaving 8 bases between them. The CDR3 runs 13 residues. Germline V gives CDR1 ENHRY, CDR2 SYGVKD.

This clonotype was seen more than once but under ten times. J is TRBJ2-7 and V is TRBV6-5, with 13 bases matching TRBD2. J lost 3 bases, V lost 0 bases, and 5 bases had no gene match. There are 17 residues in the CDR3. Germline lookup yields CDR1 MNHEY and CDR2 SVGAGI. CDR3: CASSYSGLAGRHYEQYF. CDR3 nucleotide sequence: TGTGCCAGCAGTTACTCGGGACTAGCGGGGCGACACTACGAGCAGTACTTC.

The gene calls are TRBV12-3 or TRBV12-4 and TRBJ1-5; D possibly corresponds to TRBD1 (5 bases). This CDR3 contains 14 residues. V was shortened by 5 bases and J by 3 bases, with 11 bases between the two germline ends. CDR3 DNA sequence: TGTGCCAGCAGTCCCCAGGGATTCAATCAGCCCCAGCATTTT. Its translation is CASSPQGFNQPQHF.

This clonotype appeared many times. This chain joins TRBV7-2 and TRBJ2-5; TRBD2 matches 10 bases. In germline, CDR1 is SGHTA, CDR2 FQGNSA. Trimming cost V 8 bases and J 1 base; bases outside gene matches: 7. This CDR3 has 15 amino acids. The CDR3 bases are TGTGCCAGCGGTTTAGCGGGGGGAATCCAAGAGACCCAGTACTTC. Protein product: CASGLAGGIQETQYF.

This rearrangement joins TRBV28 to TRBJ1-6; D call uncertain. V lost 4 bases and J lost 6, with 16 bases in between. The CDR3 is 16 residues long. Germline-derived CDR1 and CDR2 are MDHEN and SYDVKM. CDR3 sequence: CASSSGPLRRNSPLHF. DNA of the CDR3: TGTGCCAGCAGTTCCGGACCCCTTAGGCGTAATTCACCCCTCCACTTT. Full variable domain (remainder filled in from reference TRBV28 and TRBJ1-6): DVKVTQSSRYLVKRTGEKVFLECVQDMDHENMFWYRQDPGLGLRLIYFSYDVKMKEKGDIPEGYSVSREKKERFSLILESASTNQTSMYLCASSSGPLRRNSPLHFGNGTRLTVT.

The V and J genes are TRBV29-1 and TRBJ1-1, with no clear D. Trimming shortened V by 0 bases and J by 2 bases, and 7 bases separated the two germline ends. Per the germline V gene, CDR1 is SQVTM and CDR2 is ANQGSEA. The CDR3 consists of 13 residues. The DNA of the CDR3 is TGCAGCGTTGAAGATGCTAGAAACACTGAAGCTTTCTTT. It codes for CSVEDARNTEAFF. Full variable domain (rest looked up from reference TRBV29-1 and TRBJ1-1): SAVISQKPSRDICQRGTSLTIQCQVDSQVTMMFWYRQQPGQSLTLIATANQGSEATYESGFVIDKFPISRPNLTFSTLTVSNMSPEDSSIYLCSVEDARNTEAFFGQGTRLTVV.